One and the same sample provided the 14 T cell receptor beta chains below, sequenced in a study of cytomegalovirus exposure and HLA in healthy donors. The PCR ran on 60 Vbeta and 13 Jbeta primers. Libraries were prepared by immunoSEQ multiplex PCR; TCRdb keeps only in-frame clonotypes and omits some of them. The sample lists about 94,000 clones, 81% occurring once. The sequenced sample was PBMCs. These receptors were obtained from a human donor in good health.

CDR3 bases: TGTGCCAGCAGCTTAGGTGGGACTAGCGGCACAGATACGCAGTATTTT. This codes for CASSLGGTSGTDTQYF. The chain employs TRBV7-2 and TRBJ2-3, with 10 nucleotides matching TRBD2. The CDR3 spans 16 residues. With 1 base clipped from V and 1 base from J, the junction kept 2 bases outside the gene matches. Germline lookup yields CDR1 SGHTA and CDR2 FQGNSA. Full variable domain (outside the CDR3, taken from reference TRBV7-2 and TRBJ2-3): GAGVSQSPSNKVTEKGKDVELRCDPISGHTALYWYRQSLGQGLEFLIYFQGNSAPDKSGLPSDRFSAERTGGSVSTLTIQRTQQEDSAVYLCASSLGGTSGTDTQYFGPGTRLTVL.

In its sample, this clone was seen once. The CDR3 DNA is TGTGCCAGCAGTTTACGTAGACAGGGACGACGGGTGGATGGCTACACCTTC. Its translation: CASSLRRQGRRVDGYTF. V usage is TRBV28 and J usage is TRBJ1-2; 7 bases agree with TRBD1. CDR3 size: 17 residues. V gave up 2 bases and J gave up 6 bases; unmatched junction bases: 15. CDR1 is MDHEN, CDR2 SYDVKM, per germline.

The genes are TRBV7-9 and TRBJ2-3, with 7 positions matching TRBD1. The V segment lost 5 bases and the J segment 0 bases; nucleotides outside the gene matches: 14. The CDR3 spans 18 residues. CDR1 is SEHNR, CDR2 FQNEAQ, per germline (reference sequence). This CDR3 is CASSPITPGGSSTDTQYF. CDR3 DNA: TGTGCCAGCAGCCCGATTACTCCAGGGGGATCTAGCACAGATACGCAGTATTTT.

This chain connects TRBV5-1 to TRBJ2-1; 8 bases are a match to TRBD1. With 1 base clipped from V and 8 bases from J, the junction kept 5 bases outside the gene matches. The CDR3 is 14 residues long. CDR1 is SGHRS and CDR2 is YFSETQ in the germline V gene. CDR3 region: CASSLWPGQDEQFF. DNA of the CDR3: TGCGCCAGCAGCTTGTGGCCGGGACAGGATGAGCAGTTCTTC.

The chain combines TRBV7-6 with TRBJ2-4; TRBD2 might be the D (6 bases). The CDR3 runs 17 residues. V shed 5 bases and J shed 1 base, with 18 bases lying between them. The germline CDR1 and CDR2 sequences are SGHVS and FNYEAQ. The CDR3 DNA follows: TGTGCCAGCAGCCCAGGGACTCCTAGGATGGCCAAAAACATTCAGTACTTC. This translates into CASSPGTPRMAKNIQYF.

V is TRBV7-2 and J is TRBJ1-1, with D hard to call. The CDR3 loop spans 15 amino acids. Per germline, CDR1 SGHTA and CDR2 FQGNSA. V lost 2 bases and J lost 1, with 11 bases in between. The CDR3 spells CASSLMKASNTEAFF. DNA of the CDR3: TGTGCCAGCAGCTTAATGAAAGCCTCGAACACTGAAGCTTTCTTT.

This chain connects TRBV7-6 to TRBJ2-1, with D tentatively TRBD2 (7 bases). The V gene lost 4 bases and the J gene lost 10 bases, with 17 bases spanning the gap. The germline V gene has CDR1 SGHVS and CDR2 FNYEAQ. The CDR3 covers 14 residues. The CDR3 protein is CASSSRGGLGEQFF. The CDR3 coding sequence is TGTGCCAGCAGCTCGAGGGGGGGGCTAGGAGAGCAGTTCTTC.

CDR3 in amino acids: CASSSGEGSYNEQFF. The CDR3 DNA reads as TGTGCCAGTAGTAGTGGGGAGGGGTCCTACAATGAGCAGTTCTTC. This chain links TRBV19 with TRBJ2-1; TRBD2 aligns across 7 bases. The CDR3 consists of 15 residues. The ends lost 4 bases at V and 1 base at J; junction bases unmatched: 4. CDR1 LNHDA and CDR2 SQIVND come from the germline V gene (reference sequence).

This clone was seen a single time. The chain is built from TRBV4-3 and TRBJ1-4, with D uncertain. Trimming took 1 base from V and 4 from J, leaving 13 bases between them. The CDR3 has 16 amino acids. Germline V gene data show CDR1 as LGHNA and CDR2 as YSLEER. CDR3 amino acids: CASSQAPRTVNEKLFF. CDR3 DNA sequence: TGCGCCAGCAGCCAAGCCCCGCGGACTGTTAATGAAAAACTGTTTTTT.

The J gene is TRBJ2-7, the V gene TRBV9, with TRBD2 matching over 7 bases. This CDR3 is 15 amino acids long. Per germline, CDR1 SGDLS and CDR2 YYNGEE. V lost 0 bases to trimming and J lost 2 bases; unmatched junction nucleotides: 5. CDR3 protein: CASSVGLAETYEQYF. DNA for the CDR3: TGTGCCAGCAGCGTAGGCCTAGCGGAAACCTACGAGCAGTACTTC.

The chain recombines TRBV7-2 with TRBJ2-7; TRBD2 matches 10 bases. The CDR3 contains 17 residues. V lost 5 bases, J lost 2 bases, and 12 bases stayed unmatched. The germline gives CDR1 SGHTA, CDR2 FQGNSA. As DNA, the CDR3 is TGTGCCAGCAGCCGTTCGTGGACTAGCGGAATAACCTACGAGCAGTACTTC. Its translation is CASSRSWTSGITYEQYF.

This sequence joins TRBV6-5 and TRBJ2-7; no firm D call. V lost 6 bases and J 5 bases, leaving 11 bases between the germline ends. There are 12 residues in the CDR3. Germline V gene lookup returns CDR1 MNHEY and CDR2 SVGAGI. CDR3 protein: CASRSQAHEQYF. CDR3 DNA: TGTGCCAGCAGATCTCAGGCCCACGAGCAGTACTTC.

The CDR3 region is CASSLAQGHTEAFF. The DNA of the CDR3 is TGTGCCAGCAGCTTAGCCCAGGGGCATACTGAAGCTTTCTTT. The rearrangement joins TRBV7-9 to TRBJ1-1, with D maybe TRBD1 (6 bases). CDR1 and CDR2 from the germline V gene are SEHNR and FQNEAQ (reference sequence). CDR3 length: 14 amino acids. V lost 0 bases and J lost 5, with 10 bases in between.

This clone was counted between two and nine times. The chain employs TRBV4-3 and TRBJ2-2; D call uncertain. The CDR3 runs to 17 residues. The germline V and J ends were trimmed by 1 base and 3 bases, with 15 bases remaining between them. Germline V gene sequence: CDR1 LGHNA, CDR2 YSLEER. The CDR3 here is CASSQVWIIGYTGELFF. The DNA of the CDR3 is TGCGCCAGCAGCCAAGTATGGATTATCGGGTACACCGGGGAGCTGTTTTTT.